This entry lists 2 T cell receptor beta chains sequenced from one sample in a study of sequential checkpoint blockade in melanoma (dated by TCRdb to the late 2010s). Libraries were made using the immunoSEQ multiplex PCR assay. Sourced from immuneACCESS, this table was stored by TCRdb with only in-frame sequences that have V and J called. A share of the clones is absent; for the studies checked, an unresolved V gene accounts for under half, and the remainder has no known explanation. The sample has about 5,600 clones on record, more than 45% of them singletons. The ten top clones hold roughly 42% of the sample. In the paper's terms, the treatment or condition label means: randomized to nivolumab then ipilimumab (arm A) or the reverse (arm B). Material: CD8+ T cells sorted from blood (inferred from file names), obtained from a patient given nivolumab and ipilimumab in sequence. These receptors originate from a human donor with melanoma.

The chain links TRBV6-4 to TRBJ2-3, with TRBD2 identical over 13 bases. V lost 2 bases and J lost 2; bases outside the gene matches: 1. There are 16 residues in the CDR3. The germline gives CDR1 MRHNA, CDR2 SNTAGT. The CDR3 bases are TGTGCCAGCAGTGACACTAGCGGGGGGGCCACAGATACGCAGTATTTT. As protein: CASSDTSGGATDTQYF.

On this clone: Germline and junction disagree at one end, which may indicate a read error. The chain recombines TRBV5-8 with TRBJ2-5; D is unresolved. CDR3 length equals 15 residues. Germline V gene sequence: CDR1 SGHTS, CDR2 YDEGEE. CDR3 DNA: TGCGCCAGCAGCCAAGATAGAGGCACCCAAGAGACCCAGTACTTC. This sequence encodes CASSQDRGTQETQYF.